This T cell receptor beta chain comes out of a study of regulatory T cells in long-lasting Graves disease (dated by TCRdb to the early 2020s). Study-level background: Persistent Graves' disease was defined as antithyroid drug treatment for over 5 years with persistently positive TSH receptor autoantibodies. A total of roughly 35 samples underwent TCR sequencing, from about 13 patients with persistent Graves' disease and 20 or so patients with newly diagnosed Graves' disease. Persistent Graves' disease patients in the clinical cohort had taken antithyroid drugs for approximately 9.5 years on average. The study took place in China and was registered as a clinical trial. Peripheral blood TCR sequencing and RNA sequencing compared persistent Graves' disease patients with newly diagnosed Graves' disease patients.

The intended sense of this specimen's time point label: persistent/refractory GD, antithyroid drugs over 5 years with positive TRAb. RNA was extracted from PBMCs in TRIzol for both TCR sequencing and RNA sequencing. The diagnosis of Graves' disease was made according to American Thyroid Association guidelines. The patients came from an endocrinology department in Xi'an, China. Each patient gave around 9.2 milliliters of peripheral blood, collected in an EDTA anticoagulant tube. Ficoll Paque Plus density gradient separation was used to isolate PBMCs, and no further T cell sorting was done. An Agilent 2100 Bioanalyzer and agarose gel were used to check RNA quality, and a NanoDrop 2000 was used to measure RNA concentration. The trim is 5 bases for V and 9 bases for J, with a gap of 14 bases between the germline ends. From the germline V gene (reference sequence), CDR1 is PRHDT and CDR2 is FYEKMQ. The CDR3 covers 13 residues, taking in both the cysteine and the phenylalanine. Left in the record is the CDR3 DNA by itself, 39 bases read in frame from the first base.

What the study reported, not specific to this receptor: TRBV28, TRBJ1-2 and TRBJ2-5 were preferentially used in persistent disease, while TRBV20-1 and TRBJ2-1 were favored in newly diagnosed disease. Persistent Graves' disease patients showed lower TCR Shannon entropy and fewer highly expanded clones than newly diagnosed patients, suggesting clonal expansion. The authors noted that the small sample size was a limitation that may lower accuracy. Because the primary lesion, thyroid tissue, could not be accessed, the study looked at peripheral blood alone. Patients with persistent disease shared more public clonotypes (around 2,500) than newly diagnosed patients did (about 970). Only the TCR beta chain was sequenced and analyzed.

Receptors were amplified or captured by multiplex PCR. Sequencing relied on an Illumina HiSeq 4000. To build TCR beta libraries, CDR3 regions were amplified by Arm-PCR using iRepertoire HTBI primers. Gel purification was performed on PCR products prior to sequencing. The study's processing was this. Gene usage analysis of CDR3 amino acid clonotypes used the approximately 62 TRBV and 11 to 15 TRBJ segments found across samples. Filtered high-quality paired reads were merged into contigs using COPE and FqMerger. BLAST was used to align contigs to IMGT TRBV, TRBD and TRBJ reference genes, and CDR3 was defined according to IMGT. Highly expanded clones were defined as clonotypes with a frequency above 0.1%. Repertoire diversity was measured by Shannon entropy, and V-J evenness by the Gini coefficient. Public clonotypes were defined as clonotypes shared by more than one individual. The public sequencing data were trimmed at Q25 with fastp and processed into clonotypes with MiXCR by TCRdb, which kept only in-frame beta chains. Entries that share a CDR3 protein sequence are merged under the most common genes and DNA. The V and J calls were not made by the authors but by TCRdb's processing. Recorded for this sample are hundreds of thousands of distinct CDR3 sequences; approximately 21% of them occurred a single time. 6.5% to 9% of the sample is in the top ten clones.

Notes on this clonotype: The antigen it binds to is not known. No much larger clone exists at a distance of one base, and base qualities are not known.

The TCR comes from a female donor with Graves disease. The sequence is built from TRBV13 and TRBJ1-5, and TRBD1 may be the D gene, going by 5 matching bases. This sample comprised peripheral blood mononuclear cells (PBMCs), obtained when the disease was refractory, from a patient treated with antithyroid drugs. The nucleotides read TGTGCCAGCAGCAGGGGTATGGGTGGGCCCCAGCATTTT. This encodes CASSRGMGGPQHF.